This T cell receptor beta chain was retrieved from a study of blood T cell repertoires in COVID-19. Assay used: immunoSEQ multiplex PCR; TCRdb lists only in-frame clones, some missing. This sample has 200,000 or so clones; around 81% occur once, and the top ten carry less than 8.5%. The CDR3 loop spans 15 amino acids. The germline V and J ends were trimmed by 5 bases and 5 bases, with 17 bases remaining between them. In germline, CDR1 is MGHRA, CDR2 YSYEKL. The receptor was derived from a man between 35 and 55 years old who had recovered from COVID-19. The sequencing input was PBMCs or T cells enriched from blood (not recorded which). The chain recombines TRBV4-1 with TRBJ2-3; D might be TRBD2 (7 bases). The CDR3 region has the DNA TGCGCCAGCAGCGACTTAGGGGGGGGAGAAGATACGCAGTATTTT. Amino acid sequence: CASSDLGGGEDTQYF.